This is a list of T cell receptor beta chains from one sample in a study of regulatory T cells in long-lasting Graves disease. One entry per CDR3 protein, called by TCRdb with MiXCR from the multiplex PCR reads. The sample has 400,000 to 500,000 distinct CDR3 sequences; around 15% are singletons. This same sample was also part of a study on T cells in Graves' hyperthyroidism and ophthalmopathy.

The sample in question was peripheral blood mononuclear cells (PBMCs), obtained at new diagnosis, from a patient treated with antithyroid drugs. These receptors were collected from a woman between 18 and 29 years old with Graves disease. Each CDR3 is given with its conserved first and last residue. A D gene is named only where the DNA matches it firmly. Expanded clones are given a class, and other clones once, few, many or no size at all.

>TRBJ2-4|-|-|TRBV7-9
CASSLSQGSLNIQYF
TGTGCCAGCAGCTTATCTCAGGGTTCCCTAAACATTCAGTACTTC
>TRBJ2-1|TRBD1|many|TRBV5-1
CASSSGQVRYNEQFF
TGCGCCAGCAGCTCAGGACAGGTCCGCTACAATGAGCAGTTCTTC
>TRBJ2-7|-|-|TRBV20-1
CSAKVFLSGEQYF
TGCAGTGCTAAGGTCTTCCTGTCGGGGGAGCAGTACTTC
>TRBJ2-2|TRBD2|-|TRBV19
CASSPGGSGRTGELFF
TGTGCCAGTAGTCCAGGCGGTAGCGGGAGGACCGGGGAGCTGTTTTTT
>TRBJ2-3|TRBD1|few|TRBV25-1
CASSELATGGPPQYF
TGTGCCAGCAGTGAACTCGCGACAGGGGGCCCACCGCAGTATTTT
>TRBJ2-1|TRBD2|few|TRBV6-1
CASSEARGGSTYLYNEQFF
TGTGCCAGCAGTGAAGCGAGGGGAGGGAGCACCTACCTTTACAATGAGCAGTTCTTC
>TRBJ2-1|-|many|TRBV7-2
CASSLGFAVAKGVF
TGTGCCAGCAGCTTAGGTTTCGCCGTCGCTAAAGGGGTCTTC
>TRBJ1-1|-|-|TRBV28
CASRPGARIAFF
TGTGCCAGCAGGCCGGGGGCGCGTATAGCTTTCTTT
>TRBJ2-6|-|many|TRBV2
CASSDVMGHSGANVLTF
TGTGCCAGCAGTGATGTGATGGGTCACTCTGGGGCCAACGTCCTGACTTTC
>TRBJ2-3|-|many|TRBV7-2
CASSIGQSDTQYF
TGTGCCAGCAGCATAGGACAGTCAGATACGCAGTATTTT
>TRBJ2-7|TRBD1|few|TRBV13
CASSFKGTGGWYEQYF
TGTGCCAGCAGCTTTAAGGGGACAGGGGGCTGGTACGAGCAGTACTTC
>TRBJ2-5|-|many|TRBV6-2/TRBV6-3
CASSPGRTQYF
TGTGCCAGCAGTCCCGGGAGGACCCAGTACTTC
>TRBJ2-3|-|many|TRBV10-3
CAISDPDRPSTDTQYF
TGTGCCATCAGTGACCCCGACAGGCCTAGCACAGATACGCAGTATTTT
>TRBJ2-7|TRBD1|many|TRBV20-1
CSARDPRQGRSYEQYF
TGCAGTGCTAGAGATCCCAGACAGGGTAGGTCGTACGAGCAGTACTTC
>TRBJ1-5|-|many|TRBV27
CASRAGMISNQPQHF
TGTGCCAGCAGAGCGGGGATGATAAGCAATCAGCCCCAGCATTTT
>TRBJ2-5|TRBD2|-|TRBV12-3/TRBV12-4
CASSPRLAGAETQYF
TGTGCCAGCAGTCCCCGACTAGCGGGAGCGGAGACCCAGTACTTC
>TRBJ2-7|-|-|TRBV15
CATSRPQVSMSEQYF
TGTGCCACCAGCAGACCACAGGTTTCGATGTCCGAGCAGTACTTC
>TRBJ2-1|TRBD2|many|TRBV6-2/TRBV6-3
CASSASGGRHEQFF
TGTGCCAGCAGTGCTAGCGGGGGGCGGCATGAGCAGTTCTTC
>TRBJ1-6|-|-|TRBV3-1
CASSPRTRDNSPLHF
TGTGCCAGCAGCCCGAGGACGCGGGATAATTCACCCCTCCACTTT
>TRBJ2-6|-|few|TRBV27
CASSSGLDSGANVLTF
TGTGCCAGCAGTTCCGGACTTGACTCTGGGGCCAACGTCCTGACTTTC
>TRBJ1-1|-|-|TRBV29-1
CSVDSVELLDTEAFF
TGCAGCGTTGATAGCGTTGAGTTGTTGGACACTGAAGCTTTCTTT
>TRBJ1-1|TRBD1|few|TRBV5-4
CASSPGYGQGATTEAFF
TGTGCCAGCAGCCCGGGGTATGGACAGGGGGCGACCACTGAAGCTTTCTTT
>TRBJ2-7|TRBD1|few|TRBV5-5
CASIPLDRGRHEQYF
TGTGCCAGCATACCTCTGGACAGGGGTCGGCACGAGCAGTACTTC
>TRBJ2-1|-|-|TRBV11-3
CASSLVSGSSYEQFF
TGTGCCAGCAGCTTAGTAAGTGGGAGCTCCTACGAGCAGTTCTTC
>TRBJ2-1|TRBD2|many|TRBV28
CASSPSGGGDNEQFF
TGTGCCAGCAGTCCCAGCGGGGGGGGAGACAATGAGCAGTTCTTC
>TRBJ2-3|TRBD1|many|TRBV2
CASGDSGTDTQYF
TGTGCCAGCGGGGACAGCGGCACAGATACGCAGTATTTT
>TRBJ2-1|TRBD2|once|TRBV11-1
CASSFDWAGGLAGVRNEQFF
TGTGCCAGCAGCTTTGACTGGGCAGGGGGACTAGCGGGAGTACGGAATGAGCAGTTCTTC
>TRBJ2-3|-|many|TRBV7-2
CASSLDVGVGDTQYF
TGTGCCAGCAGCTTAGATGTGGGAGTCGGAGATACGCAGTATTTT
>TRBJ1-6|-|-|TRBV10-3
CAISEDPGRVGSPLHF
TGTGCCATCAGTGAGGATCCGGGACGGGTGGGTTCACCCCTCCACTTT
>TRBJ1-2|-|-|TRBV7-9
CASRQGQWNYGYTF
TGTGCCAGCAGGCAGGGTCAGTGGAACTATGGCTACACCTTC
>TRBJ1-5|-|many|TRBV3-1
CASSQDSSNQPQHF
TGTGCCAGCAGCCAAGATAGCAGCAATCAGCCCCAGCATTTT
>TRBJ2-7|TRBD2|many|TRBV27
CASSSRGLAGGPSYEQYF
TGTGCCAGCAGTTCCAGGGGACTAGCGGGAGGTCCCTCCTACGAGCAGTACTTC
>TRBJ1-5|-|few|TRBV20-1
CSARTVYSNQPQHF
TGCAGTGCCCGGACAGTTTATAGCAATCAGCCCCAGCATTTT
>TRBJ2-1|TRBD1|many|TRBV28
CASSPPGHRGQFF
TGTGCCAGCAGTCCCCCCGGACACAGGGGTCAGTTCTTC
>TRBJ1-2|-|many|TRBV2
CASSDRNYGYTF
TGTGCCAGCAGCGACAGAAACTATGGCTACACCTTC
>TRBJ2-1|-|few|TRBV27
CASSANQNPYNEQFF
TGTGCCAGCAGTGCCAACCAGAACCCCTACAATGAGCAGTTCTTC
>TRBJ2-2|-|-|TRBV27
CASKFGGFGGAGELFF
TGTGCCAGCAAGTTTGGGGGTTTCGGAGGTGCCGGGGAGCTGTTTTTT
>TRBJ2-7|-|many|TRBV20-1
CSARGWDFHYEQYF
TGCAGTGCAAGGGGGTGGGACTTTCACTACGAGCAGTACTTC
>TRBJ2-1|-|many|TRBV12-3/TRBV12-4
CASRKIQVSEQFF
TGTGCCAGCAGGAAGATCCAGGTTAGTGAGCAGTTCTTC
>TRBJ2-3|-|many|TRBV7-2
CASSLDDFFGTDTQYF
TGTGCCAGCAGCTTAGACGACTTTTTCGGGACGGATACGCAGTATTTT
>TRBJ2-7|-|few|TRBV20-1
CSARAHGGASYEQYF
TGCAGTGCTAGAGCCCATGGCGGGGCCTCCTACGAGCAGTACTTC
>TRBJ1-1|TRBD1|-|TRBV7-3
CASSLTGGDTEAFF
TGTGCCAGCAGCCTTACAGGGGGAGACACTGAAGCTTTCTTT
>TRBJ2-7|-|-|TRBV5-6
CASSLQDQRTGKRYF
TGTGCCAGCAGCTTGCAGGACCAGCGCACGGGGAAGCGGTACTTC
>TRBJ2-3|TRBD2|few|TRBV27
CASSFLSGRVADTQYF
TGTGCCAGCAGTTTTCTTAGCGGGAGAGTGGCAGATACGCAGTATTTT
>TRBJ2-7|-|many|TRBV2
CASSEAAGSSYEQYF
TGTGCCAGCAGTGAGGCGGCCGGGTCTTCCTACGAGCAGTACTTC